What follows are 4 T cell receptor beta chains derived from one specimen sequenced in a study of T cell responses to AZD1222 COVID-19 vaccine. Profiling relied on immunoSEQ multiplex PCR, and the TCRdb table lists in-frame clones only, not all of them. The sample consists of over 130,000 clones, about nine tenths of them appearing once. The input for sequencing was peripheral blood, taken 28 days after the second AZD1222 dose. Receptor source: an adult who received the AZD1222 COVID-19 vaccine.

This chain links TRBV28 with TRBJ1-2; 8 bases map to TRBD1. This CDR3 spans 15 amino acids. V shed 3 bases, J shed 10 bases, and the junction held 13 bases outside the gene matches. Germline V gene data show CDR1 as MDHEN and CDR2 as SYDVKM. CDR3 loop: CASSFGRGTGWVYTF. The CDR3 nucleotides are TGTGCCAGCAGTTTCGGAAGGGGGACAGGATGGGTCTACACCTTC.

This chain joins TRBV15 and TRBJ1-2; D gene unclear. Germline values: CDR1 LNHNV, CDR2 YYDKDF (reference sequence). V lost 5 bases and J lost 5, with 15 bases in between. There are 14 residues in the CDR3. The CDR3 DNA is TGTGCCACCAGCCCGGGAGGAGAATTTTATGGCTACACCTTC. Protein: CATSPGGEFYGYTF. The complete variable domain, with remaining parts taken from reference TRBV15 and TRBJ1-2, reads DAMVIQNPRYQVTQFGKPVTLSCSQTLNHNVMYWYQQKSSQAPKLLFHYYDKDFNNEADTPDNFQSRRPNTSFCFLDIRSPGLGDTAMYLCATSPGGEFYGYTFGSGTRLTVV.

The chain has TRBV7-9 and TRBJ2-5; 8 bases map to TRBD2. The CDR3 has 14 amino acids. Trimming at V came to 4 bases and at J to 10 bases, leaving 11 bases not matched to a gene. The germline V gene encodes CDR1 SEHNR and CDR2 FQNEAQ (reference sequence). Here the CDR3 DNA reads TGTGCCAGCAGCTCGGGACTAGACCTCCCGGACCAGTACTTC. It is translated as CASSSGLDLPDQYF.

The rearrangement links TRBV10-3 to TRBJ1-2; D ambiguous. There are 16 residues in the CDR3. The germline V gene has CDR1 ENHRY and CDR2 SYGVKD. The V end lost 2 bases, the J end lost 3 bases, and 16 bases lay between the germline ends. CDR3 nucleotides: TGTGCCATCAGTGAGGAGGCAGGTCAGGCCCACTATGGCTACACCTTC. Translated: CAISEEAGQAHYGYTF.